This T cell receptor beta chain was profiled in a study of tumor-infiltrating lymphocytes in primary liver carcinoma. Study overall: Tumor stage was T1-T3 N0M0, and tumor size was roughly 4.2 to 11 cm across.

Using a constant-region primer together with ProtoScript II reverse transcriptase, TCR beta cDNA was made from approximately 500 ng of total RNA. Slightly modified ARM-PCR, run as three nested multiplex PCR rounds, produced the TCR beta libraries. PCR rounds one and two used TRBV1-TRBV30 forward primers with a C-beta reverse primer for roughly 10 cycles each. One entry per CDR3 protein results from TCRdb running MiXCR on the multiplex PCR reads. This table holds 20,000 to 30,000 distinct CDR3 sequences, nearly 80% found once. Without any cell sorting, roughly 20-33 mg of bulk tissue yielded co-extracted RNA and DNA. The patients lived with chronic HBV infection and had not yet received any treatment. A note on this clonotype: Relative to the germline gene, one junction end is altered; a read error may explain this.

This CDR3 contains 12 residues. Germline V lookup: CDR1 SQVTM, CDR2 ANQGSEA. V and J are TRBV29-1 and TRBJ1-1; a possible D gene is TRBD1 (6 bases). The TCR sequence derives from a man aged 40-55 years with primary liver carcinoma and hepatitis B virus infection. Sequencing was performed on liver tumor tissue from sampling region 3. Stated subset: tumor region T3, left-lateral pole. Here the CDR3 DNA reads TGCAACGTTATGGGCACCAGGGGTGAAGCTTTCTTT. This codes for CNVMGTRGEAFF.